The T cell receptor beta chain described here comes from a study of T cell clonality in common variable immunodeficiency. This clone was counted at least ten times. Its antigen remains unknown. The read ends 3 residues early relative to the CDR3; the germline J gene fills the gap. Sequencing input was equivalent genomic DNA from CVID and controls. TCRdb's copy holds only in-frame clones and misses some; the assay was immunoSEQ multiplex PCR. The repertoire has 35,000 to 50,000 clones, none seen only once; the ten largest take about 0.73%. Study-wide findings and caveats: CVID subjects showed higher TCRbeta clonality than healthy controls. Patient heterogeneity in the CVID cohort limited correlations between repertoire features and clinical complications.

The V and J ends lost 0 bases and 5 bases, in that order; junction bases with no gene match: 6. CDR1 SNHLY and CDR2 FYNNEI come from the germline V gene. The CDR3 sequence is 16 residues long. The chain has TRBV2 and TRBJ2-2; 7 positions match TRBD1. The clonotype comes from a person aged 18 to 75 in good health. The sample taken for sequencing was peripheral blood mononuclear cells. The CDR3 region is CASSEAAGTATGELFF. The CDR3 DNA, read in part, is TGTGCCAGCAGTGAAGCGGCAGGGACAGCAACCGGGGAG.